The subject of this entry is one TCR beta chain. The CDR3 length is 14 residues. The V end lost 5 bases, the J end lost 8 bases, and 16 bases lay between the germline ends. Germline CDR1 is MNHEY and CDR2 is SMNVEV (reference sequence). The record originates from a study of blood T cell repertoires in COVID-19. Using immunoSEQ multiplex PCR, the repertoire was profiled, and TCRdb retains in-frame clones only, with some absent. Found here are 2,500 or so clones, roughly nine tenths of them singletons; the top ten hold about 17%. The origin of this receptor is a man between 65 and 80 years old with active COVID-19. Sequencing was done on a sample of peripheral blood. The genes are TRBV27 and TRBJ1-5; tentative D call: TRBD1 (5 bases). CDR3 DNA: TGTGCCAGCAGTCCACGGGGGGGTCCGGAGCCCCAGCATTTT. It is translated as CASSPRGGPEPQHF.